This TCR beta chain was documented in a study of response to subunit inactivated influenza vaccine. General study results and limits: The authors offered the suggestion that each seasonal influenza vaccination recruits few new T cells.

A single record per CDR3 protein comes from TCRdb applying MiXCR to the RT-PCR reads. The sample shows 600,000 to 700,000 distinct CDR3 sequences, roughly 15% of them seen only once. This clonotype was counted between two and nine times. What it binds is unknown. The receptor's source is a man aged 50 or older who received an inactivated influenza vaccine. The source material was PBMCs from blood, sampled less than 15 days before vaccination.

For the CDR3, the DNA is TGTGCCAGCAGTGCCTTGTCAGGGGACTACGAGCAGTACTTC. Residues: CASSALSGDYEQYF. This sequence joins TRBV27 and TRBJ2-7; D perhaps matches TRBD1 (6 bases). The CDR3 spans 14 residues. V lost 5 bases, J lost 3 bases, and 14 bases lay in between. In germline, CDR1 is MNHEY, CDR2 SMNVEV (reference sequence).